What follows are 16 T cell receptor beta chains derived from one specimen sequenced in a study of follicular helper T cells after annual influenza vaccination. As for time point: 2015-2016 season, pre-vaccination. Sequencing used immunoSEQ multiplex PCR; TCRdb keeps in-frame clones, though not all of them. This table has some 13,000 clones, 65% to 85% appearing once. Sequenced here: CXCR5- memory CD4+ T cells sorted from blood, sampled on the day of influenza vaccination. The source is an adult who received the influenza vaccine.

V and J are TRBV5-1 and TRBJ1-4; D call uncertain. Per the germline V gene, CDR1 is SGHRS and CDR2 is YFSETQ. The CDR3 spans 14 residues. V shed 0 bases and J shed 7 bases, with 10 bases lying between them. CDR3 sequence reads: CASSLGQGGEKLFF. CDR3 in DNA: TGCGCCAGCAGCTTGGGGCAAGGTGGTGAAAAACTGTTTTTT.

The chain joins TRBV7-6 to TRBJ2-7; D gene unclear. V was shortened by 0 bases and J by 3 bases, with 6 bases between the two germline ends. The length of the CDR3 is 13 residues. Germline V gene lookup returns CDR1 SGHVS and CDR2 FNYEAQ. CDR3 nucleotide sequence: TGTGCCAGCAGCTTAGCTTCGGACTACGAGCAGTACTTC. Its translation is CASSLASDYEQYF.

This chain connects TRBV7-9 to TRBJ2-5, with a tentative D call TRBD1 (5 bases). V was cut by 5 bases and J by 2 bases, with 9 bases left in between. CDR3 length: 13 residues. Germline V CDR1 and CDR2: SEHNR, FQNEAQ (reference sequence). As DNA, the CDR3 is TGTGCCAGCAGCACAGACAGACAAGAGACCCAGTACTTC. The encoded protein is CASSTDRQETQYF.

The CDR3 DNA follows: TGTGCCAGCAGCTTATTGGTCGGAGATACGCAGTATTTT. Amino acids: CASSLLVGDTQYF. The V gene is TRBV7-3, the J gene TRBJ2-3; D remains ambiguous. The length of the CDR3 is 13 residues. Trimming took off 2 bases at V and 5 bases at J, with 8 bases between the two ends. The germline gives CDR1 SGHTA, CDR2 FQGTGA.

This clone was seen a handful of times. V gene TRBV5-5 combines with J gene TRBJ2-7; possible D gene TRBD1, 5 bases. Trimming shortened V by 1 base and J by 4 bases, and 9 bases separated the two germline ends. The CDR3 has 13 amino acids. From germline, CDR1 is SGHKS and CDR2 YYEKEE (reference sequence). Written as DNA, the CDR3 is TGTGCCAGCAGCTTGAAGGACATATACGAGCAGTACTTC. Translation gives CASSLKDIYEQYF.

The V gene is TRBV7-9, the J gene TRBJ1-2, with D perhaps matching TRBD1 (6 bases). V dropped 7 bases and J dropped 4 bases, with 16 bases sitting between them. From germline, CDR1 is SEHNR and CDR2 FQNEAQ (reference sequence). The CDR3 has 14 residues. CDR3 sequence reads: CASTAGGRAYGYTF. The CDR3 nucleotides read TGTGCCAGCACCGCGGGGGGGCGCGCCTATGGCTACACCTTC.

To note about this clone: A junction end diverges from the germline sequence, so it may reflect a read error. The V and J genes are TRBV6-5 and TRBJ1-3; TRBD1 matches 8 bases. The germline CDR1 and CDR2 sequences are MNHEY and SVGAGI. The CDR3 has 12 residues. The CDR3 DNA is TGTGCCAGCAGCCAAGCCGGGACAGGACAAACTTTT. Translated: CASSQAGTGQTF.

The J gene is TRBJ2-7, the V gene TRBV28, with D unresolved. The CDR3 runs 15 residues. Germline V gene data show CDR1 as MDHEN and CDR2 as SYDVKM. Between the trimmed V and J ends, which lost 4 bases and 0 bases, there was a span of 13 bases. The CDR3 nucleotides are TGTGCCAGCAGTTCACCGCCCGAGAGCTCCTACGAGCAGTACTTC. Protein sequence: CASSSPPESSYEQYF.

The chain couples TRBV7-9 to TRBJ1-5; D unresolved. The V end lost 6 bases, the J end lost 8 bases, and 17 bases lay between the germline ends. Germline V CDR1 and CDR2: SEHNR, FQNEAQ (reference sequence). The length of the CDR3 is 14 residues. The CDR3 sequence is CASSAGSRPEPQHF. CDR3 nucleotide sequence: TGTGCCAGCAGTGCGGGGTCCAGGCCTGAGCCCCAGCATTTT. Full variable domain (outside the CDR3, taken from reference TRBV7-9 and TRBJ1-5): DTGVSQNPRHKITKRGQNVTFRCDPISEHNRLYWYRQTLGQGPEFLTYFQNEAQLEKSRLLSDRFSAERPKGSFSTLEIQRTEQGDSAMYLCASSAGSRPEPQHFGDGTRLSIL.

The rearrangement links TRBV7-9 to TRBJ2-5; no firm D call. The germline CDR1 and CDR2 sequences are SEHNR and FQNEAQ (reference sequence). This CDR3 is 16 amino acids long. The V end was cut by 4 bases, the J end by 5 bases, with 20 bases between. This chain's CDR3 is CASSSTNRAPGETQYF. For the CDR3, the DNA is TGTGCCAGCAGCTCGACAAACCGGGCTCCTGGGGAGACCCAGTACTTC.

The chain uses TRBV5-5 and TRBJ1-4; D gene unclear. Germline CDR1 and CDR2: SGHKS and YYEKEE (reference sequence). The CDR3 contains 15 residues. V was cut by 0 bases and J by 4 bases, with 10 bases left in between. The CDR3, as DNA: TGTGCCAGCAGCTTGGGGCCCCGAGATAATGAAAAACTGTTTTTT. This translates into CASSLGPRDNEKLFF.

The CDR3 DNA reads as TGCGCCAGCAGCTTAAGCACTGGAAACACCATATATTTT. It codes for CASSLSTGNTIYF. V is TRBV5-1 and J is TRBJ1-3; D not resolved. CDR1 and CDR2 from the germline V gene are SGHRS and YFSETQ. This CDR3 has 13 amino acids. With 2 bases removed from V and 2 bases from J, the gap between germline ends came to 5 bases.

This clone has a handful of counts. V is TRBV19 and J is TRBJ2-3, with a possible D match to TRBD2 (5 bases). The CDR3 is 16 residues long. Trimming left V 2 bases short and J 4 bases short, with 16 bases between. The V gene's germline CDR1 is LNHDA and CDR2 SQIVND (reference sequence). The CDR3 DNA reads TGTGCCAGTAGTATATATGCGGGTCGGCCATCAGATACGCAGTATTTT. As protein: CASSIYAGRPSDTQYF.

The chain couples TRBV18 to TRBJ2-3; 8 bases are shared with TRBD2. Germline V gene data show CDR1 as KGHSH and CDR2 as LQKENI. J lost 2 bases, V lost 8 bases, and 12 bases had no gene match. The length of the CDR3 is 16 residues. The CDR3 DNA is TGTGCCAGCCGCAGCGGGGGCCCGAAAACCACAGATACGCAGTATTTT. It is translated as CASRSGGPKTTDTQYF.

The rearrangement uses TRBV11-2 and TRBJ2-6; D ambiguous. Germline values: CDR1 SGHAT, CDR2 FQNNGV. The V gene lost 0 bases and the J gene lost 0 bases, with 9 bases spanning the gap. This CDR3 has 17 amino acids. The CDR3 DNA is TGTGCCAGCAGCTTAGATCGCCCGAACTCTGGGGCCAACGTCCTGACTTTC. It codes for CASSLDRPNSGANVLTF.

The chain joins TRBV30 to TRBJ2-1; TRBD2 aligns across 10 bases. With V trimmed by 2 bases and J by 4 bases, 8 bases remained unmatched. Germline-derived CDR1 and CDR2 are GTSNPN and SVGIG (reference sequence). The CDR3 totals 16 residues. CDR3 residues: CAWSNGRTSGYNEQFF. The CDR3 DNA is TGTGCCTGGAGTAACGGTAGGACTAGCGGATACAATGAGCAGTTCTTC.